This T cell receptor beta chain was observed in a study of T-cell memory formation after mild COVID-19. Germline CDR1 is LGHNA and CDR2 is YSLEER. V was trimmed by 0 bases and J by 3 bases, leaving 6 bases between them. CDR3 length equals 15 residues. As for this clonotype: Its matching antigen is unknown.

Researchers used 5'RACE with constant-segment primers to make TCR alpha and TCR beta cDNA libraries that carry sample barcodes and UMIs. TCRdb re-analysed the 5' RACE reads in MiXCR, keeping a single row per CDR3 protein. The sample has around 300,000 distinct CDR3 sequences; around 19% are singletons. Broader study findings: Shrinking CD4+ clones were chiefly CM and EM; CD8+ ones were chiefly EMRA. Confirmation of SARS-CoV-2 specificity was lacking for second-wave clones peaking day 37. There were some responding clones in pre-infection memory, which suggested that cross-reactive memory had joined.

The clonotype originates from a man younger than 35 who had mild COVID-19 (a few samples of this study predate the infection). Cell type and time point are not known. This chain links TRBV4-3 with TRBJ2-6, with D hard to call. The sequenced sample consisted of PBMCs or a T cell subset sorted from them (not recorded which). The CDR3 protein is CASSQESVGANVLTF. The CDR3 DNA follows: TGCGCCAGCAGCCAAGAAAGTGTTGGGGCCAACGTCCTGACTTTC.